Presented here are 30 T cell receptor beta chains from one specimen sequenced in a study of T cell repertoires in cytomegalovirus infection. Each CDR3 protein gets one entry after TCRdb re-called the reads with MiXCR. The table records 200,000 to 300,000 distinct CDR3 sequences, under 8.5% of them present only once. Sequenced material: PBMCs. These receptor sequences come from a human donor in good health (CMV status not recorded). Some clones in this sample may be carry-over from other donors' samples.

This clonotype has ten or more counts. The rearrangement links TRBV29-1 to TRBJ2-3; D is perhaps TRBD2 (6 bases). Germline CDR1 reads SQVTM; CDR2 reads ANQGSEA. This CDR3 spans 13 amino acids. V lost 3 bases and J 6 bases, leaving 13 bases between the germline ends. Here the CDR3 reads CSVDVAGRDTQYF. CDR3 DNA sequence: TGCAGCGTTGATGTCGCAGGGAGGGATACGCAGTATTTT.

The V and J genes are TRBV5-1 and TRBJ2-5, with 8 bases lining up with TRBD1. CDR1 is SGHRS and CDR2 is YFSETQ in the germline V gene. With V trimmed by 0 bases and J by 3 bases, 1 base remained unmatched. CDR3 length: 14 amino acids. CDR3 loop: CASSLETGEETQYF. CDR3 coding DNA: TGCGCCAGCAGCTTGGAGACAGGGGAAGAGACCCAGTACTTC.

This clonotype was seen repeatedly, ten times or more. V and J are TRBV20-1 and TRBJ2-1, with a tentative D call TRBD2 (5 bases). Germline values: CDR1 DFQATT, CDR2 SNEGSKA (reference sequence). This CDR3 contains 15 residues. V lost 5 bases, J lost 8 bases, and 22 bases lay in between. Written as DNA, the CDR3 is TGCAGTGCTCCCCCCCTAGGGCGCGGGTGGTATGAGCAGTTCTTC. Amino acid sequence: CSAPPLGRGWYEQFF.

This clonotype has a count of ten or more. V is TRBV6-6 and J is TRBJ1-5, with 7 bases lining up with TRBD1. The CDR3 is 12 amino acids. V lost 6 bases to trimming and J lost 8 bases; unmatched junction nucleotides: 4. Looked up from germline, CDR1 is MNHNY and CDR2 is SVGAGI (reference sequence). CDR3 DNA: TGTGCCAGCAGGGATACAGGGGAGCCCCAGCATTTT. This codes for CASRDTGEPQHF.

This clonotype has ten or more counts. One end of the junction varies from germline; a read error may be responsible. The J gene is TRBJ2-1, the V gene TRBV7-2; D unclear. The CDR3 totals 11 residues. Germline V gives CDR1 SGHTA, CDR2 FQGNSA. For the CDR3, the DNA is TGTGCCAGCAGCTTAGGGTCGGGTTGGCTCTTC. It specifies CASSLGSGWLF.

This clonotype was recorded at least ten times. V and J are TRBV4-1 and TRBJ2-7; no clear D. Trimming took 0 bases from V and 4 from J, leaving 25 bases between them. Looked up from germline, CDR1 is MGHRA and CDR2 is YSYEKL. CDR3 length equals 19 residues. As DNA, the CDR3 is TGCGCCAGCAGCCAAGACAGCGCCTTTCAAACCAGGCCGTCTTACGAGCAGTACTTC. It codes for CASSQDSAFQTRPSYEQYF.

This clonotype was recorded at least ten times. The chain recombines TRBV7-2 with TRBJ1-2; the D gene is possibly TRBD1 (5 bases). The CDR3 has 14 amino acids. Germline V gene lookup returns CDR1 SGHTA and CDR2 FQGNSA. The V gene lost 0 bases and the J gene lost 5 bases, with 10 bases spanning the gap. This CDR3 reads CASSLAPPGYGYTF. The CDR3 DNA sequence: TGTGCCAGCAGCTTAGCCCCACCAGGGTATGGCTACACCTTC.

In this sample, this clonotype turned up many times. J is TRBJ2-7 and V is TRBV20-1; 10 positions match TRBD2. V lost 2 bases, J lost 0 bases, and 1 base stayed unmatched. Per the germline V gene, CDR1 is DFQATT and CDR2 is SNEGSKA (reference sequence). The CDR3 consists of 14 residues. In DNA, the CDR3 is TGCAGTGCTAGAACTAGCGGGGACTCCTACGAGCAGTACTTC. Its translation: CSARTSGDSYEQYF.

This clonotype was counted many times. This rearrangement joins TRBV28 to TRBJ1-5; D call uncertain. The CDR3 is made up of 15 amino acids. Trimming shortened V by 7 bases and J by 1 base, and 14 bases separated the two germline ends. The V gene's germline CDR1 is MDHEN and CDR2 SYDVKM. CDR3 amino acids: CASTSLGQSNQPQHF. CDR3 DNA sequence: TGTGCCAGCACCTCCTTGGGCCAGAGCAATCAGCCCCAGCATTTT.

At least ten counts were recorded for this clonotype. The V gene is TRBV5-1, the J gene TRBJ2-2, with TRBD2 identical over 9 bases. Germline CDR1 reads SGHRS; CDR2 reads YFSETQ. V lost 5 bases to trimming and J lost 2 bases; unmatched junction nucleotides: 10. This CDR3 comprises 17 residues. DNA for the CDR3: TGCGCCAGCAGTTTTCCCCTAGCGGGATTCAACACCGGGGAGCTGTTTTTT. Its translation: CASSFPLAGFNTGELFF.

V gene TRBV20-1 combines with J gene TRBJ2-5; D gene unclear. CDR3 length equals 14 residues. Germline lookup yields CDR1 DFQATT and CDR2 SNEGSKA (reference sequence). V was trimmed by 1 base and J by 3 bases, leaving 12 bases between them. This chain's CDR3 is CSARVFRKEETQYF. CDR3 nucleotides: TGCAGTGCTAGAGTTTTTAGAAAGGAAGAGACCCAGTACTTC.

This clonotype has ten or more counts. The genes are TRBV10-3 and TRBJ1-2; D uncertain. The V end lost 6 bases, the J end lost 8 bases, and 25 bases lay between the germline ends. Per the germline V gene, CDR1 is ENHRY and CDR2 is SYGVKD. This CDR3 region has 16 residues. CDR3 protein: CAISPTSPRAGGGYTF. The CDR3 coding sequence is TGTGCCATCAGCCCCACGTCCCCAAGAGCAGGCGGGGGCTACACCTTC.

The table lists this clonotype with many counts. The chain recombines TRBV7-9 with TRBJ2-7, with D maybe TRBD1 (5 bases). CDR3 length: 14 amino acids. V was clipped by 2 bases and J by 3 bases, with 11 bases between them. In germline, CDR1 is SEHNR, CDR2 FQNEAQ (reference sequence). This CDR3 reads CASSLPQGSYEQYF. DNA for the CDR3: TGTGCCAGCAGCTTACCCCAGGGCAGCTACGAGCAGTACTTC.

This clonotype was detected many times. The rearrangement joins TRBV7-2 to TRBJ1-1; tentative D call: TRBD1 (5 bases). This CDR3 comprises 14 residues. Germline CDR1 SGHTA, CDR2 FQGNSA. Trimming removed 1 base from V and 4 bases from J, with 10 bases in between. The CDR3 coding sequence is TGTGCCAGCAGCTTAGAGGGGTCCCGCACTGAAGCTTTCTTT. It yields the protein CASSLEGSRTEAFF.

In this sample, this clonotype turned up many times. V usage is TRBV7-2 and J usage is TRBJ2-5, with D tentatively TRBD1 or TRBD2 (5 bases each). V was shortened by 3 bases and J by 5 bases, with 10 bases between the two germline ends. The CDR3 totals 13 residues. The germline CDR1 and CDR2 sequences are SGHTA and FQGNSA. CDR3 residues: CASSFGDRETQYF. The CDR3 nucleotides are TGTGCCAGCAGCTTCGGGGACCGGGAGACCCAGTACTTC.

This clonotype was recorded a few times. V is TRBV5-1 and J is TRBJ2-1, with no clear D. This CDR3 contains 15 residues. Trimming stripped 0 bases from V and 4 bases from J, with 11 bases between. The germline gives CDR1 SGHRS, CDR2 YFSETQ. The CDR3 is CASSLVLSRYNEQFF. CDR3 sequence (DNA): TGCGCCAGCAGCTTGGTGCTAAGCAGATACAATGAGCAGTTCTTC.

This clonotype came up many times. CDR3 amino acids: CSASSSSGGELFF. As DNA, the CDR3 is TGCAGTGCTAGTTCCAGCTCTGGCGGGGAGCTGTTTTTT. The chain combines TRBV20-1 with TRBJ2-2; D unclear. The germline V and J ends were trimmed by 3 bases and 7 bases, with 12 bases remaining between them. The CDR3 is 13 amino acids. Germline V CDR1 and CDR2: DFQATT, SNEGSKA (reference sequence).

This clonotype was observed many times. The chain has TRBV7-2 and TRBJ1-1; 9 bases line up with TRBD1. V dropped 1 base and J dropped 9; count of bases not matched to a gene: 3. Germline values: CDR1 SGHTA, CDR2 FQGNSA. CDR3 length: 13 amino acids. The CDR3 DNA follows: TGTGCCAGCAGCTTAGACAGGGGGCCCAAAGCTTTCTTT. Its protein product is CASSLDRGPKAFF.

This clonotype was counted ten times or more. The chain is built from TRBV6-6 and TRBJ1-1; D not resolved. The CDR3 runs 13 residues. Germline CDR1 reads MNHNY; CDR2 reads SVGAGI (reference sequence). Between the trimmed V and J ends, which lost 7 bases and 0 bases, there was a span of 9 bases. The CDR3, as DNA: TGTGCCAGCAATAAGGGCATGAACACTGAAGCTTTCTTT. Encoded protein: CASNKGMNTEAFF.

This clonotype has ten or more counts. The rearrangement links TRBV29-1 to TRBJ1-2; D is perhaps TRBD1 (5 bases). The CDR3 has 9 residues. Germline V lookup: CDR1 SQVTM, CDR2 ANQGSEA. The ends were cut back, 7 bases at V and 11 bases at J, with 11 bases in the middle. Here the CDR3 reads CSALPGYTF. DNA for the CDR3: TGCAGCGCCCTCCCAGGGTACACCTTC.

The chain joins TRBV30 to TRBJ1-5; D not certain. V was cut by 5 bases and J by 4 bases, with 12 bases left in between. The germline V gene encodes CDR1 GTSNPN and CDR2 SVGIG (reference sequence). The CDR3 loop spans 13 amino acids. CDR3 amino acids: CAWSEGGNQPQHF. CDR3 nucleotide sequence: TGTGCCTGGTCAGAGGGTGGAAATCAGCCCCAGCATTTT.

Many counts were recorded for this clonotype. The chain employs TRBV5-1 and TRBJ2-1, with 8 bases matching TRBD1. The germline gives CDR1 SGHRS, CDR2 YFSETQ. This CDR3 spans 15 amino acids. V lost 4 bases to trimming and J lost 4 bases; unmatched junction nucleotides: 7. The CDR3 coding sequence is TGCGCCAGCAGCCCGGACAGGGTGGTGTACAATGAGCAGTTCTTC. It translates to CASSPDRVVYNEQFF.

This clonotype has a count of ten or more. The chain is built from TRBV20-1 and TRBJ1-2; the D gene is possibly TRBD1 (5 bases). CDR3 size: 14 residues. Trimming removed 1 base from V and 3 bases from J, with 12 bases in between. Germline V gives CDR1 DFQATT, CDR2 SNEGSKA (reference sequence). CDR3 amino acids: CSARVRGVDYGYTF. The CDR3 DNA follows: TGCAGTGCTAGAGTTCGAGGGGTCGACTATGGCTACACCTTC.

This clonotype was observed at least ten times. The J gene is TRBJ1-2, the V gene TRBV7-2; 10 bases are shared with TRBD1. Per germline, CDR1 SGHTA and CDR2 FQGNSA. V lost 5 bases to trimming and J lost 4 bases; unmatched junction nucleotides: 10. CDR3 length equals 16 residues. The chain's CDR3 is CASSDNTGTGAYGYTF. The CDR3 DNA reads TGTGCCAGCAGCGATAATACAGGGACAGGGGCCTATGGCTACACCTTC. The complete variable domain, with remaining parts taken from reference TRBV7-2 and TRBJ1-2, reads GAGVSQSPSNKVTEKGKDVELRCDPISGHTALYWYRQSLGQGLEFLIYFQGNSAPDKSGLPSDRFSAERTGGSVSTLTIQRTQQEDSAVYLCASSDNTGTGAYGYTFGSGTRLTVV.

This clonotype has a count of ten or more. The chain joins TRBV7-2 to TRBJ1-1; a weak D match, TRBD1 (5 bases). Germline CDR1 reads SGHTA; CDR2 reads FQGNSA. The ends were cut back, 4 bases at V and 2 bases at J, with 17 bases in the middle. This CDR3 region has 16 residues. CDR3 region: CASSSKLGAANTEAFF. The DNA for the CDR3 is TGTGCCAGCAGCTCCAAGCTAGGGGCGGCTAACACTGAAGCTTTCTTT.

This clonotype appeared many times. This chain uses TRBV7-2 with TRBJ2-3, with a possible D match to TRBD2 (7 bases). The germline V gene has CDR1 SGHTA and CDR2 FQGNSA. V lost 3 bases and J lost 3, with 13 bases in between. The CDR3 totals 15 residues. The CDR3 spells CASSLWGGLTDTQYF. In nucleotides, the CDR3 is TGTGCCAGCAGCTTGTGGGGGGGCCTAACAGATACGCAGTATTTT.

There are many counts of this clonotype. This rearrangement joins TRBV30 to TRBJ2-1; 10 bases match TRBD2. This CDR3 has 16 residues. Trimming removed 3 bases from V and 6 bases from J; junction bases left unmatched: 11. Germline CDR1 GTSNPN, CDR2 SVGIG (reference sequence). The CDR3 loop is CAWSASSGGRSNEQFF. The CDR3 DNA is TGTGCCTGGAGCGCTTCTAGCGGGGGCAGGAGCAATGAGCAGTTCTTC.

This clonotype was observed many times. The gene calls are TRBV20-1 and TRBJ2-7, with 7 nucleotides matching TRBD2. The germline V gene has CDR1 DFQATT and CDR2 SNEGSKA (reference sequence). The length of the CDR3 is 16 residues. The junction had 17 bases not matched to a gene; V was cut back by 6 bases and J by 3 bases. CDR3: CSAISASSRGDYEQYF. In DNA form, the CDR3 reads TGCAGTGCGATATCCGCTAGCTCCCGGGGGGACTACGAGCAGTACTTC.

Ten or more counts support this clonotype. The chain is built from TRBV30 and TRBJ1-1; TRBD1 agrees at 7 bases. This CDR3 has 13 amino acids. Germline V gene data show CDR1 as GTSNPN and CDR2 as SVGIG (reference sequence). Trimming cost V 5 bases and J 5 bases; bases outside gene matches: 8. The CDR3 loop is CAWRWKGATEAFF. CDR3 nucleotides: TGTGCCTGGCGGTGGAAGGGGGCAACTGAAGCTTTCTTT.

In this sample, this clonotype turned up many times. The chain has TRBV7-9 and TRBJ2-1; D uncertain. V dropped 0 bases and J dropped 2 bases, with 2 bases sitting between them. The length of the CDR3 is 13 residues. The V gene's germline CDR1 is SEHNR and CDR2 FQNEAQ (reference sequence). DNA for the CDR3: TGTGCCAGCAGCTTAGCCGCCTACAATGAGCAGTTCTTC. Its protein is CASSLAAYNEQFF.